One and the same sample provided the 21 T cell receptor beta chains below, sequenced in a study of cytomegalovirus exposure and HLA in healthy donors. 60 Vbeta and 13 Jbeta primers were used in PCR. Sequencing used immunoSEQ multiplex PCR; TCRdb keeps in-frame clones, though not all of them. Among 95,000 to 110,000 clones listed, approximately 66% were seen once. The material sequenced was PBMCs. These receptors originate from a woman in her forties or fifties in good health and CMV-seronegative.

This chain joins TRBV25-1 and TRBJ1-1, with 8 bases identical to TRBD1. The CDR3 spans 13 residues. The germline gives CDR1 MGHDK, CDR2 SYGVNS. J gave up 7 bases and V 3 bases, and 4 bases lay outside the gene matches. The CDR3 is CASSETDRGEAFF. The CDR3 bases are TGTGCCAGCAGTGAGACCGACAGGGGTGAAGCTTTCTTT.

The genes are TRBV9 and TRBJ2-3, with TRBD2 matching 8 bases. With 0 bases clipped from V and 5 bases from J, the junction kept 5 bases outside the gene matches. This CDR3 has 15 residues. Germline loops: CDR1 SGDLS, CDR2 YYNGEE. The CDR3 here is CASSVGVAGLDTQYF. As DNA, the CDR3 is TGTGCCAGCAGCGTAGGGGTAGCGGGGTTAGATACGCAGTATTTT.

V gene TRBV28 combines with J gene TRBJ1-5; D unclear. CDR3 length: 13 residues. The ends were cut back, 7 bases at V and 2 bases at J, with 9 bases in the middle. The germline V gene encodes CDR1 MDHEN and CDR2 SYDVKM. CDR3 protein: CASTLGGNQPQHF. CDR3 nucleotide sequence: TGTGCCAGCACCTTGGGCGGCAATCAGCCCCAGCATTTT.

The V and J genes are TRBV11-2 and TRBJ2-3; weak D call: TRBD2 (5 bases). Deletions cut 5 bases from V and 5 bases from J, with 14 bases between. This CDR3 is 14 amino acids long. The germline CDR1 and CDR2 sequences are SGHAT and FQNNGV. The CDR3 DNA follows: TGTGCCAGCAGCCCCGAAGGAGGATTAGATACGCAGTATTTT. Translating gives CASSPEGGLDTQYF.

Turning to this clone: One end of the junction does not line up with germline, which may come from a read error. CDR3: CASSSRIGGYDEQFF. The CDR3 bases are TGTGCCAGCAGCTCCAGGATAGGGGGCTACGATGAGCAGTTCTTC. The rearrangement links TRBV11-3 to TRBJ2-1, with 7 bases lining up with TRBD1. From germline, CDR1 is SGHNT and CDR2 YENEEA. The CDR3 covers 15 residues.

For the CDR3, the DNA is TGTGCCAGCAGCTCGGCGGGGGGGGAGCTGTTTTTT. It specifies CASSSAGGELFF. This chain connects TRBV6-5 to TRBJ2-2, with D possibly matching TRBD2 (6 bases). Between the trimmed V and J ends, which lost 6 bases and 8 bases, there was a span of 10 bases. CDR3 size: 12 residues. The V gene's germline CDR1 is MNHEY and CDR2 SVGAGI.

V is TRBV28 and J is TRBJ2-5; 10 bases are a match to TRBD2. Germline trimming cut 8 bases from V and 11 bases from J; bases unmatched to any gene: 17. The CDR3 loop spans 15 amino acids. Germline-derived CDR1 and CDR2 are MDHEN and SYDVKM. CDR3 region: CASSTPGLAVLEQYF. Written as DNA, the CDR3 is TGTGCCAGCTCGACGCCCGGACTAGCGGTTTTGGAGCAGTACTTC.

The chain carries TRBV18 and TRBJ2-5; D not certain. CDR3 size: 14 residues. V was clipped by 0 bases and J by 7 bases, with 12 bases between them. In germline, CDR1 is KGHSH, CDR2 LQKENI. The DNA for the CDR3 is TGTGCCAGCTCACCACCAACAGATCCTTCGACCCAGTACTTC. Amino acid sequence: CASSPPTDPSTQYF.

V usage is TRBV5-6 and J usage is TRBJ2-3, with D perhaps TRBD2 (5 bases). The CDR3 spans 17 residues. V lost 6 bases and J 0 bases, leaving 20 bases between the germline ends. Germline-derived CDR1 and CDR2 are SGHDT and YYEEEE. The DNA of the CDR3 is TGTGCCAGCACCCAAGGGAGAGTAGCGATTAGCACAGATACGCAGTATTTT. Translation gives CASTQGRVAISTDTQYF.

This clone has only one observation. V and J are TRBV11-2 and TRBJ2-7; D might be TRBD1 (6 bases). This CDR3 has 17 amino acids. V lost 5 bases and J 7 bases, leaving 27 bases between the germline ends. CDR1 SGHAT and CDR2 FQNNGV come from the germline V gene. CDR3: CASSTNEGRGSLEEQYF. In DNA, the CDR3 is TGTGCCAGCAGCACAAATGAGGGCAGGGGTTCCCTGGAGGAGCAGTACTTC.

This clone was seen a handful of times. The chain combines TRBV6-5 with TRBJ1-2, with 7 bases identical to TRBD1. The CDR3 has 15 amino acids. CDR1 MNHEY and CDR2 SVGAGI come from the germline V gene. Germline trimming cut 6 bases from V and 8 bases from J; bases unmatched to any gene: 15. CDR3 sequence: CASRTRDRVRKGYTF. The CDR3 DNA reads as TGTGCCAGCAGAACCCGAGACAGGGTCCGGAAGGGCTACACCTTC.

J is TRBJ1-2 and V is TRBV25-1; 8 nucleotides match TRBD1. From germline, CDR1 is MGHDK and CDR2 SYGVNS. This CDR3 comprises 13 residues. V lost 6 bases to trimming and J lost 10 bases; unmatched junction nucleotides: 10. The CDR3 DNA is TGTGCCAGCAGACTCTCCCAGACAGGGGTCTACACCTTC. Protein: CASRLSQTGVYTF.

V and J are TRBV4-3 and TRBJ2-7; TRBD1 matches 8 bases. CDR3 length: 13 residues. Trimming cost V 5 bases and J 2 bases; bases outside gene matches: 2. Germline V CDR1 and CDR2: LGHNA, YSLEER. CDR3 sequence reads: CASSMDRAYEQYF. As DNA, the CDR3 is TGCGCCAGCAGCATGGACAGGGCCTACGAGCAGTACTTC.

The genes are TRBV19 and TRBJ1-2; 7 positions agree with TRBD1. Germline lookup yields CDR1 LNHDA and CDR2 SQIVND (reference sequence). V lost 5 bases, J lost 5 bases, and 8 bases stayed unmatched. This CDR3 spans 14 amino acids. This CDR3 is CASSYSGTEYGYTF. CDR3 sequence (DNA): TGTGCCAGTAGTTACTCCGGGACAGAGTATGGCTACACCTTC.

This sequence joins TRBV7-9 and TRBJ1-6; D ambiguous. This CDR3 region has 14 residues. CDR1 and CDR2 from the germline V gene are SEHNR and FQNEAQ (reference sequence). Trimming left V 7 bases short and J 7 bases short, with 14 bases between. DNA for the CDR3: TGTGCCAGCACCTCGTCTGGGAGGAATTCACCCCTCCACTTT. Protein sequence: CASTSSGRNSPLHF.

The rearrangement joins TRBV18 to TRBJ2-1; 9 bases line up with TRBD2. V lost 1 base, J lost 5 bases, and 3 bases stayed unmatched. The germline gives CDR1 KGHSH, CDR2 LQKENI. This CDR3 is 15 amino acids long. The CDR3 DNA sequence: TGTGCCAGCTCACCACTTCCTAGCGGGAACAATGAGCAGTTCTTC. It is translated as CASSPLPSGNNEQFF.

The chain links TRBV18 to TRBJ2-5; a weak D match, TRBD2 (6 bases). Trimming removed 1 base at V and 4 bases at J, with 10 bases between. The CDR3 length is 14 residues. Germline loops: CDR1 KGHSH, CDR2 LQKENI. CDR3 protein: CASSPLAEAETQYF. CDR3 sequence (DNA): TGTGCCAGCTCACCACTAGCGGAGGCAGAGACCCAGTACTTC.

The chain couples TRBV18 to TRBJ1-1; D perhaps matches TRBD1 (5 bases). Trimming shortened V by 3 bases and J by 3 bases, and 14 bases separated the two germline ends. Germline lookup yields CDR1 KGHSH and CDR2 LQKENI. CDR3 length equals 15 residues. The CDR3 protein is CASSPRDSYDTEAFF. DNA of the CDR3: TGTGCCAGCTCACCGCGGGACTCGTACGACACTGAAGCTTTCTTT. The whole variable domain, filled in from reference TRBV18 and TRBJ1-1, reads NAGVMQNPRHLVRRRGQEARLRCSPMKGHSHVYWYRQLPEEGLKFMVYLQKENIIDESGMPKERFSAEFPKEGPSILRIQQVVRGDSAAYFCASSPRDSYDTEAFFGQGTRLTVV.

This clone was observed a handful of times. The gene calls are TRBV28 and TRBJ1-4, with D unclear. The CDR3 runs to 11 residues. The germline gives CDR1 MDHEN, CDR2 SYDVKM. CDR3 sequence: CAILGNEKLFF. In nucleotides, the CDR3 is TGTGCAATTCTCGGTAATGAAAAACTGTTTTTT.

The CDR3: CASSPRTSGGTDTQYF. The CDR3 nucleotides read TGTGCCAGCTCACCGCGGACTAGCGGGGGCACAGATACGCAGTATTTT. This sequence joins TRBV18 and TRBJ2-3; 12 bases are shared with TRBD2. Trimming cost V 3 bases and J 1 base; bases outside gene matches: 2. The CDR3 runs to 16 residues. The germline V gene encodes CDR1 KGHSH and CDR2 LQKENI.

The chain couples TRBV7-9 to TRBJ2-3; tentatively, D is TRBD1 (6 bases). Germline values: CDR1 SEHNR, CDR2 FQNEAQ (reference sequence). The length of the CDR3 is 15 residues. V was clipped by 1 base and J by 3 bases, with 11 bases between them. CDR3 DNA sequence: TGTGCCAGCAGCTTAGTACAGGGTCGTACAGATACGCAGTATTTT. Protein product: CASSLVQGRTDTQYF.